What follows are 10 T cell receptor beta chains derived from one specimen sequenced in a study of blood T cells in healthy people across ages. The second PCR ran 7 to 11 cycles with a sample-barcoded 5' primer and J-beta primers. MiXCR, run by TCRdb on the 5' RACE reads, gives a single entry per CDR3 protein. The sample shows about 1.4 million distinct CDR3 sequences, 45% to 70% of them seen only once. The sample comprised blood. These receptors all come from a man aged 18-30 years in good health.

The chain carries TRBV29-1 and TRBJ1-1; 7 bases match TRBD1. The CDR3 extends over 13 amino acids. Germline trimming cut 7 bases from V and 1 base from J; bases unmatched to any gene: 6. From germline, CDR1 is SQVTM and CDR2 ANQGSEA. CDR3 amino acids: CSGSHRGNTEAFF. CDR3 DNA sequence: TGCAGCGGGAGCCACAGGGGGAACACTGAAGCTTTCTTT.

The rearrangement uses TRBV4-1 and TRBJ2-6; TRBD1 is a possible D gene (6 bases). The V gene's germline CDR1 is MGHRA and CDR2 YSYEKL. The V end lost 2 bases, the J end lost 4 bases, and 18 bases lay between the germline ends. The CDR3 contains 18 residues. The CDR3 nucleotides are TGCGCCAGCAGCCAAACGACAGGTATAATCCGCGGGGCCAACGTCCTGACTTTC. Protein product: CASSQTTGIIRGANVLTF.

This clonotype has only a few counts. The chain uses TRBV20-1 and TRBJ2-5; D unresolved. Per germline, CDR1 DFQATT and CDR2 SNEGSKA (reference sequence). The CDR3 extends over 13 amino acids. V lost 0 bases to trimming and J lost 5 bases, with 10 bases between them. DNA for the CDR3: TGCAGTGCTAGAGATATCTACTCCGAGACCCAGTACTTC. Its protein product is CSARDIYSETQYF.

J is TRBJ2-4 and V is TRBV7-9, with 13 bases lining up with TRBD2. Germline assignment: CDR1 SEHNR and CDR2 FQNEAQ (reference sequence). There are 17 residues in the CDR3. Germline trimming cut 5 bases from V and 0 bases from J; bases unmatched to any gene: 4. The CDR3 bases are TGTGCCAGCAGCGCCACTAGCGGGGGGGAAGCCAAAAACATTCAGTACTTC. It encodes CASSATSGGEAKNIQYF.

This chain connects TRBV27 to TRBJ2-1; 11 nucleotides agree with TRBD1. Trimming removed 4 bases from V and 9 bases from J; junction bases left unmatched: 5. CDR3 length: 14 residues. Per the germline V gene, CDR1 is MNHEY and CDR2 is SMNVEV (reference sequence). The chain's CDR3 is CASSSGTGGSEQFF. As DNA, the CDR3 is TGTGCCAGCAGTTCCGGGACAGGGGGAAGTGAGCAGTTCTTC.

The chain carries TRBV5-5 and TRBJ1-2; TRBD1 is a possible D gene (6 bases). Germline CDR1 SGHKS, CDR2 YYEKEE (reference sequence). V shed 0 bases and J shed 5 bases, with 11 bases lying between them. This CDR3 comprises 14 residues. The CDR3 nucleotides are TGTGCCAGCAGCTTGGGGACAGTTGAGTATGGCTACACCTTC. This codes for CASSLGTVEYGYTF.

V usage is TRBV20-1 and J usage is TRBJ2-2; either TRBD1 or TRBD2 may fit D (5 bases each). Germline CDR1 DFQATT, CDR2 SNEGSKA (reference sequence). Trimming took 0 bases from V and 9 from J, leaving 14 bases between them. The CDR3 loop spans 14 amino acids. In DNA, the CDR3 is TGCAGTGCTAGAGATGGGGGATCGGGCAGGGAGCTGTTTTTT. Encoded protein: CSARDGGSGRELFF.

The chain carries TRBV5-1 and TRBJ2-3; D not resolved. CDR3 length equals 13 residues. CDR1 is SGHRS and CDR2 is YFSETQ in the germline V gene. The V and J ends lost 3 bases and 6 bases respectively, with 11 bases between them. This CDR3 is CASSSDSVDTQYF. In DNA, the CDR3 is TGCGCCAGCAGCTCTGACTCTGTGGATACGCAGTATTTT.

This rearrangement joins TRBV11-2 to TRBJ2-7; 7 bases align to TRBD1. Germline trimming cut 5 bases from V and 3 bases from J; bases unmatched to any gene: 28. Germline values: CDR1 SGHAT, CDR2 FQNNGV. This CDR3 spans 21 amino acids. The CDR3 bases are TGTGCCAGCAGCGAACGACAGGGTGCCCCGCTTCTAGTTTCCTTTGGCTACGAGCAGTACTTC. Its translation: CASSERQGAPLLVSFGYEQYF.

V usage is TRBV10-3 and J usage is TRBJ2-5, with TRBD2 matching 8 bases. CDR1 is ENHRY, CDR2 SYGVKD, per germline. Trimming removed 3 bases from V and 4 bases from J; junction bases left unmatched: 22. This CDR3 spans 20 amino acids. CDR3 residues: CAISEVSLSRMGLVAETQYF. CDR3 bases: TGTGCCATCAGTGAAGTTAGTCTTTCTAGAATGGGACTAGTCGCAGAGACCCAGTACTTC.